This T cell receptor (beta chain) was sequenced for a study of somatic mutations in cytotoxic T cells in rheumatoid arthritis. TCRdb keeps only in-frame clones here, not all; method: immunoSEQ multiplex PCR. The sample lists roughly 4,200 clones, approximately 81% occurring once. Looked up from germline, CDR1 is SGDLS and CDR2 is YYNGEE. The CDR3 runs to 17 residues. V lost 5 bases and J 0 bases, leaving 18 bases between the germline ends. As concerns this clone: Its cognate antigen is unknown.

Study-wide results and caveats: Patients with rheumatoid arthritis did not differ significantly from age-matched healthy controls in CD8+ T-cell clonality. The largest CD8+ clone made up over 20% of CD8+ cells in about an eighth of the 65 patients. With age, CD8+ clonality increased in rheumatoid arthritis patients, whereas no such increase appeared in healthy controls.

Sequences were obtained from CD8+ T cells sorted from blood. This clonotype was obtained from an adult with rheumatoid arthritis. The genes are TRBV9 and TRBJ2-4; D might be TRBD2 (7 bases). The CDR3 bases are TGTGCCAGCAGTCCTGGGGGGGGCAGGCAAGCCAAAAACATTCAGTACTTC. Encoded protein: CASSPGGGRQAKNIQYF.